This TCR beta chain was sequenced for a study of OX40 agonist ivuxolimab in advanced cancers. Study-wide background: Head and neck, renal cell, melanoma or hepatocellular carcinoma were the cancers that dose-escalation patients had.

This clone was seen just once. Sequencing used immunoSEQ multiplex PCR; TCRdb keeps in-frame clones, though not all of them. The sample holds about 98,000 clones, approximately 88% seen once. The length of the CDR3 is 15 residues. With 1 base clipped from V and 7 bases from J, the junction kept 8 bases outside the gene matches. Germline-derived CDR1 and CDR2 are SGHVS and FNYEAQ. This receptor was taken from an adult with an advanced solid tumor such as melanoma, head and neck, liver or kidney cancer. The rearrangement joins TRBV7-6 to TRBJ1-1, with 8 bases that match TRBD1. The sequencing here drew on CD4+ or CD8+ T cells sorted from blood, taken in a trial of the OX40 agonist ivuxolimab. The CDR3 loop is CASSLVRSGGSEAFF. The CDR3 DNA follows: TGTGCCAGCAGCTTAGTAAGATCAGGGGGCAGTGAAGCTTTCTTT.